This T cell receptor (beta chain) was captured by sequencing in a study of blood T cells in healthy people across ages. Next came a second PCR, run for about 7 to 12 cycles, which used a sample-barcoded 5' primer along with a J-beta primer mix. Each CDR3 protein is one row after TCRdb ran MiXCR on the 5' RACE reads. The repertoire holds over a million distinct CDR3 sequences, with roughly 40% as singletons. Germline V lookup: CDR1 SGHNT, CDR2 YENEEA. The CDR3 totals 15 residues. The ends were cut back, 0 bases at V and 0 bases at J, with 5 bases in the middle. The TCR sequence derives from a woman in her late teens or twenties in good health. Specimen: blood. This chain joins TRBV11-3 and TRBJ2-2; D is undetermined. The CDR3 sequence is CASSLEGTNTGELFF. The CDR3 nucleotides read TGTGCCAGCAGCTTAGAGGGCACGAACACCGGGGAGCTGTTTTTT. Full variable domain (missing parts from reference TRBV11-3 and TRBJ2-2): EAGVVQSPRYKIIEKKQPVAFWCNPISGHNTLYWYLQNLGQGPELLIRYENEEAVDDSQLPKDRFSAERLKGVDSTLKIQPAELGDSAVYLCASSLEGTNTGELFFGEGSRLTVL.